A selection of T cell receptor beta chains follows, all from one sample in a study of T cell responses to AZD1222 COVID-19 vaccine. Some clones are missing from TCRdb's copy, which holds only in-frame ones; the method was immunoSEQ multiplex PCR. This repertoire shows around 200,000 clones, around 94% found once; its top ten account for about 1.5%. Specimen: peripheral blood, collected 28 days after the second AZD1222 dose. These receptors all come from an adult who received the AZD1222 COVID-19 vaccine. Each CDR3 is given with its conserved first and last residue. Each record gives: J gene, D gene, clone size, V gene, CDR3 DNA, CDR3 protein. D genes are given only for firm matches. Only part of the rows carry a size: once, few, many, or a class if the clone is expanded.

>TRBJ1-5|TRBD1|NA|TRBV19
TGTGCCAGTAGTATAGGGACAGGGCCCAAGCATTTT
CASSIGTGPKHF
>TRBJ1-5|TRBD1|NA|TRBV24-1
TGTGCCACCAACAGGGGATTCGTGGATCAGCCCCAGCATTTT
CATNRGFVDQPQHF
>TRBJ1-2|TRBD1|NA|TRBV6-6
TGTGCCAGCAGTTACGCGGACAGGGGTAACTATGGCTACACCTTC
CASSYADRGNYGYTF
>TRBJ2-7|NA|NA|TRBV7-8
TGTGCCAGCAGCTTAGAAGGGAAGTCCTACGAGCAGTACTTC
CASSLEGKSYEQYF
>TRBJ1-1|NA|NA|TRBV12-3/TRBV12-4
TGTGCCAGCACCAGGGGACTCAACACTGAAGCTTTCTTT
CASTRGLNTEAFF
>TRBJ1-2|NA|NA|TRBV5-6
TGTGCCAGCAGTTTAGTCCTAGGAGACTATGGCTACACCTTC
CASSLVLGDYGYTF
>TRBJ1-1|NA|NA|TRBV9
TGTGCCAGCAGTGTTACCGGGACCACTGAAGCTTTCTTT
CASSVTGTTEAFF
>TRBJ1-4|NA|NA|TRBV7-3
TGTGCCAGCAGCTTAAGCTCGAGGCTCAGTGAAAAACTGTTTTTT
CASSLSSRLSEKLFF
>TRBJ1-1|NA|NA|TRBV28
TGTGCCAGCAGTATTACCCGTAAGAACACTGAAGCTTTCTTT
CASSITRKNTEAFF
>TRBJ1-2|NA|NA|TRBV5-1
TGCGCCAGCAGCTTGGAGATGGGGTTGGATGGCTACACCTTC
CASSLEMGLDGYTF
>TRBJ2-5|NA|NA|TRBV5-1
TGCGCCAGCAGCTCATTCGGGATCCCAGGAATGAAGACCCAGTACTTC
CASSSFGIPGMKTQYF
>TRBJ2-6|TRBD1|NA|TRBV7-8
TGTGCCAGCAGCCCACCCTGGGCAGGGGGATACTCTGGGGCCAACGTCCTGACTTTC
CASSPPWAGGYSGANVLTF
>TRBJ1-1|NA|NA|TRBV5-1
TGCGCCAGCAGCCTGGGGGGTACAAGGGCCCTGGGAGCTTTCTTT
CASSLGGTRALGAFF
>TRBJ1-2|TRBD1|once|TRBV29-1
TGCAGCGTTGAGCCGCAGGGGGCTCATGATGGCTACACCTTC
CSVEPQGAHDGYTF
>TRBJ1-1|NA|NA|TRBV4-3
TGCGCCAGCAGCCAAGCCCATGGGCCCTATGGGGCTTTCTTT
CASSQAHGPYGAFF
>TRBJ1-6|NA|NA|TRBV7-8
TGTGCCAGCAGCTTATCCCCAATGGGCCCGTATAATTCACCCCTCCACTTT
CASSLSPMGPYNSPLHF